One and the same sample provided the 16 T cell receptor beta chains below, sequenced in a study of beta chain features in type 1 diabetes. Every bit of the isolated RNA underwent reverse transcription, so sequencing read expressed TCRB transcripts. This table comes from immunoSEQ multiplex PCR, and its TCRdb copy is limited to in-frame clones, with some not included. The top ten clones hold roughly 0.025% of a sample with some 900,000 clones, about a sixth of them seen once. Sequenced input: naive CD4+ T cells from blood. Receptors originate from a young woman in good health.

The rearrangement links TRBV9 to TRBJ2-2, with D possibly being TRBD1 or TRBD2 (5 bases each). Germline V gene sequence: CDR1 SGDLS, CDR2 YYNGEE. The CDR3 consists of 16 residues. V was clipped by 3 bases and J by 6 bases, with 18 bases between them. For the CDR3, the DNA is TGTGCCAGCAGCGCCTCCGGGACGCCAGACCCCGGGGAGCTGTTTTTT. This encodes CASSASGTPDPGELFF.

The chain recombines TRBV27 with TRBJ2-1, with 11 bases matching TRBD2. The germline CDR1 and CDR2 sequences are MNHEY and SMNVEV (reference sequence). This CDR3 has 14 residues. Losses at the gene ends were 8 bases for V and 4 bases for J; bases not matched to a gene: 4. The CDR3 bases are TGTGCCAGCTGTCGACTAGCGGGATACAATGAGCAGTTCTTC. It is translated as CASCRLAGYNEQFF.

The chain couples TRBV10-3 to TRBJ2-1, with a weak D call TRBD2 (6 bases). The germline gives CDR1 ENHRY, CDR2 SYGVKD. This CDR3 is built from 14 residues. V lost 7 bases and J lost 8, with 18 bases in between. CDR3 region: CAITAGSGGDEQFF. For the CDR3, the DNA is TGTGCCATCACCGCCGGGTCCGGGGGTGATGAGCAGTTCTTC.

The CDR3 nucleotides are TGTGCCAGCAGCGTAGGGACCCACACCGGGGAGCTGTTTTTT. Its translation is CASSVGTHTGELFF. The chain employs TRBV9 and TRBJ2-2; D remains unclear. V was cut by 0 bases and J by 3 bases, with 6 bases left in between. The germline V gene has CDR1 SGDLS and CDR2 YYNGEE. This CDR3 spans 14 amino acids.

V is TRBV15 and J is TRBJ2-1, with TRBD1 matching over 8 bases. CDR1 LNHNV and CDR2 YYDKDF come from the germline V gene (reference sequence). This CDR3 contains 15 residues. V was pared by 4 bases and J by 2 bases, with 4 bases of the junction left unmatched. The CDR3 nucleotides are TGTGCCACCAGCATTTCAGGGGGCACCTACAATGAGCAGTTCTTC. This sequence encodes CATSISGGTYNEQFF.

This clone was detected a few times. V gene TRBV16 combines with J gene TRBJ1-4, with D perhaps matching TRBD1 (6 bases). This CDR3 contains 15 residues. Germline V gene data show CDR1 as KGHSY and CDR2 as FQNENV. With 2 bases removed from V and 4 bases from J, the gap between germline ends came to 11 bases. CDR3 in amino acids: CASSQATGNNEKLFF. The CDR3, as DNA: TGTGCCAGCAGCCAAGCAACAGGGAATAATGAAAAACTGTTTTTT. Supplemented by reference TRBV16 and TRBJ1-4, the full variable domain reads GEEVAQTPKHLVRGEGQKAKLYCAPIKGHSYVFWYQQVLKNEFKFLISFQNENVFDETGMPKERFSAKCLPNSPCSLEIQATKLEDSAVYFCASSQATGNNEKLFFGSGTQLSVL.

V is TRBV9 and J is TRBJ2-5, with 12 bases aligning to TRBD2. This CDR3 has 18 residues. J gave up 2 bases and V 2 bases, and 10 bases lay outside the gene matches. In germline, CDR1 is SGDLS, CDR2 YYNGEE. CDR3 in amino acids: CASSVGLAGRTRQETQYF. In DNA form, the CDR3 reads TGTGCCAGCAGCGTCGGACTAGCGGGAAGAACCCGACAAGAGACCCAGTACTTC. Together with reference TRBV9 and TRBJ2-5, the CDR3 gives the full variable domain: DSGVTQTPKHLITATGQRVTLRCSPRSGDLSVYWYQQSLDQGLQFLIQYYNGEERAKGNILERFSAQQFPDLHSELNLSSLELGDSALYFCASSVGLAGRTRQETQYFGPGTRLLVL.

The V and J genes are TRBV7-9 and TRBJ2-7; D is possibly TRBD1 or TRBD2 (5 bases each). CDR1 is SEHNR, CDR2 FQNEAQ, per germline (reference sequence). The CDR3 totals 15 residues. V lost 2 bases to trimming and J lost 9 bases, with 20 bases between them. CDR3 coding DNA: TGTGCCAGCAGCTTACTCTGGCAGGGACCTCGGGGGCAGTACTTC. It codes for CASSLLWQGPRGQYF. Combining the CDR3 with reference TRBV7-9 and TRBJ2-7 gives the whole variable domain DTGVSQNPRHKITKRGQNVTFRCDPISEHNRLYWYRQTLGQGPEFLTYFQNEAQLEKSRLLSDRFSAERPKGSFSTLEIQRTEQGDSAMYLCASSLLWQGPRGQYFGPGTRLTVT.

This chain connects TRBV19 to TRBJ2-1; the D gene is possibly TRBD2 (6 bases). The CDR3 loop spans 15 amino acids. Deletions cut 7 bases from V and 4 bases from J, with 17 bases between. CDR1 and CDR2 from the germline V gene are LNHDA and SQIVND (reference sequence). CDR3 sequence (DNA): TGTGCCAGTAAAAGTGGAGGTGCGGGGTACAATGAGCAGTTCTTC. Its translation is CASKSGGAGYNEQFF.

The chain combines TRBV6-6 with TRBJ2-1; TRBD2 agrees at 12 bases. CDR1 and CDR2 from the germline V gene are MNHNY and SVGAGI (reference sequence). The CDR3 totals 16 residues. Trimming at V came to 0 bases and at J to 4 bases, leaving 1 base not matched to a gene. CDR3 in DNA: TGTGCCAGCAGTTACTCTGGACTAGCGGGGTACAATGAGCAGTTCTTC. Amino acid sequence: CASSYSGLAGYNEQFF.

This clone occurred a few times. The CDR3 reads CASRPGQTVNYGYTF. CDR3 bases: TGTGCCAGCAGGCCTGGACAGACCGTTAACTATGGCTACACCTTC. The gene calls are TRBV28 and TRBJ1-2, with D maybe TRBD1 (6 bases). V was trimmed by 6 bases and J by 1 base, leaving 15 bases between them. Looked up from germline, CDR1 is MDHEN and CDR2 is SYDVKM. The CDR3 totals 15 residues.

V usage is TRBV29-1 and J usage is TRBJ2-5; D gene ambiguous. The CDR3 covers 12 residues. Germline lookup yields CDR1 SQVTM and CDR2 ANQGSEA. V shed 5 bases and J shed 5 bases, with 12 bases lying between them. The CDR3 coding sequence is TGCAGCGTTTCTCCAGTTTTCGAGACCCAGTACTTC. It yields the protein CSVSPVFETQYF.

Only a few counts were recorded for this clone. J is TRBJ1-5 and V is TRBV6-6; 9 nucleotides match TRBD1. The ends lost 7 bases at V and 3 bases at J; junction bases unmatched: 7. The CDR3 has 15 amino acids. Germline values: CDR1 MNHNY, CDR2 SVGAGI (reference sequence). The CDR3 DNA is TGTGCCAGCATAATGAGGACAGGGGTCAATCAGCCCCAGCATTTT. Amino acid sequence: CASIMRTGVNQPQHF.

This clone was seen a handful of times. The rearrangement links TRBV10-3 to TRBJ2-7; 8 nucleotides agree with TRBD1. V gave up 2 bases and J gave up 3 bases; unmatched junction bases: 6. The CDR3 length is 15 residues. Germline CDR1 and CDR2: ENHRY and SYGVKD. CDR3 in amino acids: CAISELAGGRYEQYF. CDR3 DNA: TGTGCCATCAGTGAGCTGGCAGGGGGCCGCTACGAGCAGTACTTC.

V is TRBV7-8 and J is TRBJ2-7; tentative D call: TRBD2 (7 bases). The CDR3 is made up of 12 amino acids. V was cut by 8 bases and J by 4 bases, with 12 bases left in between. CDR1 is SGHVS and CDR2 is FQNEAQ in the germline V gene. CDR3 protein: CASGGGRYEQYF. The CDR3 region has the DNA TGTGCCAGCGGGGGGGGCCGGTACGAGCAGTACTTC.

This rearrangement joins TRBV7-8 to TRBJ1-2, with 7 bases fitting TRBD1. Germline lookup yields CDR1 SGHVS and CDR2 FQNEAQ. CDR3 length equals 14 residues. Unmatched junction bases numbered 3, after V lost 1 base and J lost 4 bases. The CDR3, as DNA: TGTGCCAGCAGCTTAGACGGGACAGCCTATGGCTACACCTTC. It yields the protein CASSLDGTAYGYTF.